This T cell receptor beta chain was found in a study of tumor and adjacent non-tumor tissue in lung cancer. The library came from three nested PCR rounds adapted from ARM-PCR protocols. TCRdb reprocessed the multiplex PCR reads with MiXCR, giving one entry per CDR3 protein. The data hold about 70,000 distinct CDR3 sequences, with 73% observed a single time. No cell sorting was done before RNA was extracted from the tissue. This clonotype was counted once. A junction boundary mismatches the germline segment, possibly from a read error. The material sequenced was lung tumor tissue. The sequence was collected from a man aged 55 to 70 with non-small cell lung cancer.

DNA for the CDR3: TGTGTCAGCACCCAAGATGAAGGACCCCCTTACAATGAGCAGTTCTTC. Amino acid sequence: CVSTQDEGPPYNEQFF. V and J are TRBV14 and TRBJ2-1; D remains unclear. The CDR3 loop spans 16 amino acids. From germline, CDR1 is SGHDN and CDR2 FVKESK.